Listed here are 32 T cell receptor beta chains from one sample, sequenced in a study of early T cells in non-severe SARS-CoV-2 infection. Using its own MiXCR run on the 5' RACE reads, TCRdb lists one record per CDR3 protein. This sample has about 60,000 distinct CDR3 sequences, with approximately 8.3% found just once. What was sequenced was whole blood. These receptors were taken from an adult who was a healthcare worker with PCR-confirmed SARS-CoV-2 infection or an uninfected control (not recorded which).

This clonotype has ten or more counts. J is TRBJ2-7 and V is TRBV12-3 or TRBV12-4; the D gene is possibly TRBD2 (7 bases). The V end was cut by 2 bases, the J end by 7 bases, with 12 bases between. The CDR3 is 13 residues long. The CDR3 region is CASSLNREGEQYF. In DNA, the CDR3 is TGTGCCAGCAGTTTAAACAGGGAGGGGGAGCAGTACTTC.

This clonotype was recorded a few times. The gene calls are TRBV7-2 and TRBJ1-6; 12 bases map to TRBD1. Germline CDR1 and CDR2: SGHTA and FQGNSA. CDR3 size: 15 residues. V dropped 4 bases and J dropped 9; count of bases not matched to a gene: 4. This CDR3 is CASSSGTGGLSPLHF. The CDR3 DNA reads as TGTGCCAGCAGCTCGGGGACAGGGGGCCTTTCACCCCTCCACTTT.

Ten or more counts support this clonotype. The chain links TRBV5-1 to TRBJ2-3; D possibly uses TRBD1 or TRBD2 (5 bases each). This CDR3 has 15 residues. From germline, CDR1 is SGHRS and CDR2 YFSETQ. The V gene lost 2 bases and the J gene lost 2 bases, with 12 bases spanning the gap. CDR3 sequence: CASSFTRDDTDTQYF. CDR3 DNA: TGCGCCAGCAGCTTTACAAGGGACGACACAGATACGCAGTATTTT.

This clonotype was observed at least ten times. The chain recombines TRBV5-1 with TRBJ2-7; 9 positions match TRBD1. Germline V lookup: CDR1 SGHRS, CDR2 YFSETQ. CDR3 length equals 15 residues. V lost 1 base and J lost 4; bases outside the gene matches: 6. This CDR3 reads CASSLRTGVIYEQYF. CDR3 nucleotides: TGCGCCAGCAGCTTGCGGACAGGGGTTATTTACGAGCAGTACTTC.

The chain has TRBV9 and TRBJ2-2; the D is unclear. Germline V gene data show CDR1 as SGDLS and CDR2 as YYNGEE. The CDR3 has 14 residues. Trimming shortened V by 4 bases and J by 5 bases, and 12 bases separated the two germline ends. CDR3 residues: CASSTGPLTGELFF. The CDR3 DNA reads as TGTGCCAGCAGCACCGGGCCCCTAACCGGGGAGCTGTTTTTT.

This clonotype was observed a handful of times. The V and J genes are TRBV20-1 and TRBJ2-1; D is undetermined. V dropped 3 bases and J dropped 0 bases, with 12 bases sitting between them. CDR1 and CDR2 (germline): DFQATT, SNEGSKA (reference sequence). This CDR3 is 15 amino acids long. The CDR3 DNA follows: TGCAGTGCTAGGGACCTAACCCTCTCCTACAATGAGCAGTTCTTC. Amino acids: CSARDLTLSYNEQFF.

This clonotype was seen at least ten times. The J gene is TRBJ2-6, the V gene TRBV5-4; D is ambiguous. Per the germline V gene, CDR1 is SGHNT and CDR2 is YYREEE (reference sequence). This CDR3 is 15 amino acids long. The V end was cut by 6 bases, the J end by 2 bases, with 12 bases between. The CDR3 DNA reads as TGTGCCAGCACCCCCCTTGGGGCTGGGGCCAACGTCCTGACTTTC. Its translation: CASTPLGAGANVLTF.

This clonotype was seen a handful of times. V is TRBV29-1 and J is TRBJ1-5; TRBD1 matches 8 bases. Germline assignment: CDR1 SQVTM and CDR2 ANQGSEA. The V gene end was trimmed by 4 bases and the J gene end by 3 bases; junction bases not matched to a gene: 2. The CDR3 is 13 amino acids. For the CDR3, the DNA is TGCAGCGTTGGACAGGGGAACAATCAGCCCCAGCATTTT. Translation gives CSVGQGNNQPQHF.

The chain combines TRBV7-2 with TRBJ2-3; 11 bases map to TRBD1. Trimming took 4 bases from V and 9 from J; bases not matched to a gene: 12. Looked up from germline, CDR1 is SGHTA and CDR2 is FQGNSA. This CDR3 region has 16 residues. For the CDR3, the DNA is TGTGCCAGCAGCTCGGGCTCCGGGACAGGGGGAAGGACGCAGTATTTT. Translating it yields CASSSGSGTGGRTQYF.

The table lists this clonotype with a few counts. The chain carries TRBV10-3 and TRBJ2-3; 8 nucleotides align to TRBD2. This CDR3 has 14 amino acids. The V and J ends lost 8 bases and 8 bases, in that order; junction bases with no gene match: 12. Looked up from germline, CDR1 is ENHRY and CDR2 is SYGVKD. As DNA, the CDR3 is TGTGCCATCGGAGAGGGGACTAGTCATGGTACGCAGTATTTT. Encoded protein: CAIGEGTSHGTQYF.

The V gene is TRBV4-1, the J gene TRBJ2-7, with D tentatively TRBD1 (6 bases). CDR1 is MGHRA and CDR2 is YSYEKL in the germline V gene. The CDR3 loop spans 15 amino acids. Trimming stripped 0 bases from V and 10 bases from J, with 19 bases between. As DNA, the CDR3 is TGCGCCAGCAGCCAAGATTTATGGGACATGAGTTTCCAGTACTTC. Protein sequence: CASSQDLWDMSFQYF.

This clonotype was seen many times. The V and J genes are TRBV4-2 and TRBJ2-6; D is unresolved. V lost 0 bases to trimming and J lost 4 bases, with 10 bases between them. The CDR3 extends over 16 amino acids. Germline CDR1 is LGHNA and CDR2 is YNFKEQ. The CDR3 DNA follows: TGTGCCAGCAGCCAAGATGAGTCGTCCGGGGCCAACGTCCTGACTTTC. Its translation: CASSQDESSGANVLTF.

This clonotype has ten or more counts. This CDR3 reads CASSQTGNEKLFF. The CDR3 DNA reads as TGTGCCAGCAGTCAGACAGGAAATGAAAAACTGTTTTTT. The chain combines TRBV14 with TRBJ1-4; maybe TRBD1 (6 bases). In germline, CDR1 is SGHDN, CDR2 FVKESK. The V end was cut by 6 bases, the J end by 5 bases, with 10 bases between. The CDR3 is 13 amino acids.

This clonotype has just a few counts. The V gene is TRBV3-1, the J gene TRBJ1-5, with unresolved D. Germline V gene sequence: CDR1 LGHDT, CDR2 YNNKEL (reference sequence). The CDR3 covers 13 residues. Deletions cut 0 bases from V and 7 bases from J, with 7 bases between. The chain's CDR3 is CASSQDLAQPQHF. CDR3 nucleotide sequence: TGTGCCAGCAGCCAAGATTTAGCGCAGCCCCAGCATTTT.

The V gene is TRBV11-2, the J gene TRBJ2-1; 14 positions match TRBD2. Unmatched junction bases numbered 11, after V lost 5 bases and J lost 8 bases. The CDR3 has 17 amino acids. Germline loops: CDR1 SGHAT, CDR2 FQNNGV. In DNA, the CDR3 is TGTGCCAGCAGCCCACCTACCGGGACTAGCGGGAGCGATGAGCAGTTCTTC. Amino acids: CASSPPTGTSGSDEQFF. Full variable domain (missing parts from reference TRBV11-2 and TRBJ2-1): EAGVAQSPRYKIIEKRQSVAFWCNPISGHATLYWYQQILGQGPKLLIQFQNNGVVDDSQLPKDRFSAERLKGVDSTLKIQPAKLEDSAVYLCASSPPTGTSGSDEQFFGPGTRLTVL.

This clonotype was observed a few times. The chain combines TRBV21-1 with TRBJ2-2. TRBV21-1 is annotated as a pseudogene. The CDR3 runs to 15 residues. The CDR3 here is CASSNAGESTGELFF. The CDR3 coding sequence is TGTGCCAGCAGCAACGCGGGAGAGAGCACCGGGGAGCTGTTTTTT.

This clonotype was seen once. The J gene is TRBJ2-4, the V gene TRBV20-1; 10 nucleotides line up with TRBD2. CDR1 DFQATT and CDR2 SNEGSKA come from the germline V gene (reference sequence). This CDR3 has 16 amino acids. Unmatched junction bases numbered 12, after V lost 3 bases and J lost 7 bases. CDR3 in DNA: TGCAGTGCTAGTGGGCTAGCGGGAGACCCGGGCAACATTCAGTACTTC. Translating it yields CSASGLAGDPGNIQYF.

J is TRBJ2-5 and V is TRBV7-9; D assignment may be TRBD1 or TRBD2 (5 bases each). V dropped 5 bases and J dropped 0 bases, with 10 bases sitting between them. Germline V gene data show CDR1 as SEHNR and CDR2 as FQNEAQ (reference sequence). CDR3 size: 14 residues. DNA for the CDR3: TGTGCCAGCAGCGCCGGGGCTAACCAAGAGACCCAGTACTTC. The encoded protein is CASSAGANQETQYF.

The V and J genes are TRBV3-1 and TRBJ2-5, with 11 positions matching TRBD1. From germline, CDR1 is LGHDT and CDR2 YNNKEL (reference sequence). J gave up 4 bases and V 1 base, and 17 bases lay outside the gene matches. The CDR3 is 20 amino acids. The CDR3 loop is CASSQGPPSIGTGGRETQYF. The CDR3 bases are TGTGCCAGCAGCCAAGGCCCCCCATCAATCGGGACAGGGGGAAGAGAGACCCAGTACTTC.

This chain connects TRBV30 to TRBJ1-1; a weak D match, TRBD1 (5 bases). This CDR3 contains 13 residues. From germline, CDR1 is GTSNPN and CDR2 SVGIG (reference sequence). V was clipped by 2 bases and J by 4 bases, with 11 bases between them. CDR3 amino acids: CAWSLGEFTEAFF. As DNA, the CDR3 is TGTGCCTGGAGTCTGGGGGAATTCACTGAAGCTTTCTTT.

This clonotype has a handful of counts. The chain links TRBV7-2 to TRBJ2-7, with a tentative D call TRBD1 (5 bases). Germline V gene sequence: CDR1 SGHTA, CDR2 FQGNSA. Trimming took 7 bases from V and 3 from J, leaving 13 bases between them. CDR3 length equals 13 residues. The CDR3 nucleotides read TGTGCCAGCACCAGACAGAGCATCTACGAGCAGTACTTC. Its translation: CASTRQSIYEQYF.

The J gene is TRBJ2-2, the V gene TRBV5-1; 12 bases match TRBD2. The CDR3 contains 18 residues. The germline V gene encodes CDR1 SGHRS and CDR2 YFSETQ. The V gene end was trimmed by 4 bases and the J gene end by 4 bases; junction bases not matched to a gene: 11. The CDR3 reads CASSPRAGTSGFTGELFF. DNA of the CDR3: TGCGCCAGCAGCCCACGAGCCGGGACTAGCGGGTTCACCGGGGAGCTGTTTTTT.

The sample holds many counts of this clonotype. This chain uses TRBV28 with TRBJ2-7; the D is unclear. V shed 1 base and J shed 2 bases, with 15 bases lying between them. The CDR3 sequence is 16 residues long. Germline V gene data show CDR1 as MDHEN and CDR2 as SYDVKM. As DNA, the CDR3 is TGTGCCAGCAGTTTATCCCCCGACTGGACGCCCTACGAGCAGTACTTC. Amino acid sequence: CASSLSPDWTPYEQYF.

The chain employs TRBV7-3 and TRBJ2-3, with 9 positions matching TRBD1. Unmatched junction bases numbered 3, after V lost 5 bases and J lost 3 bases. CDR3 size: 14 residues. Germline assignment: CDR1 SGHTA and CDR2 FQGTGA. The DNA for the CDR3 is TGTGCCAGCAGCATTGGGACAGGGACAGATACGCAGTATTTT. Translating gives CASSIGTGTDTQYF.

This clonotype has ten or more counts. J is TRBJ1-5 and V is TRBV20-1; D not certain. The CDR3 sequence is 12 residues long. Germline CDR1 is DFQATT and CDR2 is SNEGSKA (reference sequence). V lost 7 bases and J lost 0, with 7 bases in between. CDR3: CSVLYSNQPQHF. DNA for the CDR3: TGCAGTGTGCTATATAGCAATCAGCCCCAGCATTTT.

This clonotype turned up a few times. The chain links TRBV7-9 to TRBJ2-1, with 13 nucleotides matching TRBD2. The germline CDR1 and CDR2 sequences are SEHNR and FQNEAQ (reference sequence). The CDR3 spans 18 residues. The J segment lost 12 bases and the V segment lost 6 bases, leaving 20 bases of the junction unmatched. CDR3 in DNA: TGTGCCAGCAGTCGACTAGCGGGAGGTCCTGGTGATCTGGGTGGGCAGTTCTTC. Translated, it gives CASSRLAGGPGDLGGQFF.

This clonotype was counted at least ten times. The rearrangement joins TRBV5-4 to TRBJ1-2; D possibly corresponds to TRBD1 (5 bases). Germline V gives CDR1 SGHNT, CDR2 YYREEE (reference sequence). The CDR3 loop spans 16 amino acids. The V gene lost 1 base and the J gene lost 0 bases, with 13 bases spanning the gap. CDR3: CASSLIGTETNYGYTF. In DNA, the CDR3 is TGTGCCAGCAGCTTGATCGGGACTGAAACTAACTATGGCTACACCTTC.

This clonotype showed up just a few times. This chain links TRBV20-1 with TRBJ1-1; D is perhaps TRBD1 (6 bases). V lost 6 bases, J lost 4 bases, and 15 bases lay in between. CDR1 DFQATT and CDR2 SNEGSKA come from the germline V gene (reference sequence). CDR3 length equals 13 residues. CDR3 residues: CSARQGPGTEAFF. The CDR3 bases are TGCAGTGCGCGCCAGGGGCCGGGCACTGAAGCTTTCTTT.

In this sample, this clonotype turned up many times. The chain couples TRBV12-5 to TRBJ2-7; 8 nucleotides agree with TRBD1. This CDR3 has 18 amino acids. Trimming cost V 1 base and J 4 bases; bases outside gene matches: 15. CDR1 and CDR2 (germline): LGHNT, FRNRAP. The CDR3 nucleotides read TGTGCTAGTGGTTTGGCTTACACTATCCGGGACAGGCCATACGAGCAGTACTTC. It is translated as CASGLAYTIRDRPYEQYF.

This clonotype has a handful of counts. The chain has TRBV6-5 and TRBJ1-6, with D unresolved. This CDR3 spans 14 amino acids. Deletions cut 6 bases from V and 9 bases from J, with 15 bases between. The germline gives CDR1 MNHEY, CDR2 SVGAGI. The CDR3 DNA is TGTGCCAGCAGCCGCGAACCAGACCGTTCACCCCTCCACTTT. Translation gives CASSREPDRSPLHF.

This clonotype was seen at least ten times. The chain uses TRBV7-2 and TRBJ2-1, with 9 bases aligning to TRBD2. CDR1 and CDR2 from the germline V gene are SGHTA and FQGNSA. With 4 bases clipped from V and 0 bases from J, the junction kept 16 bases outside the gene matches. This CDR3 contains 20 residues. The CDR3 region is CASSSPAGGPKYTSYNEQFF. The CDR3 DNA reads TGTGCCAGCAGCTCCCCAGCGGGAGGACCTAAGTACACCTCCTACAATGAGCAGTTCTTC.

This clonotype was counted at least ten times. This chain links TRBV7-9 with TRBJ2-1; D is unresolved. The V gene lost 2 bases and the J gene lost 8 bases, with 4 bases spanning the gap. There are 11 residues in the CDR3. CDR1 is SEHNR and CDR2 is FQNEAQ in the germline V gene (reference sequence). CDR3 nucleotides: TGTGCCAGCAGCTTATATCATGAGCAGTTCTTC. This encodes CASSLYHEQFF.